This TCR beta chain was recovered during a study of T-cell reconstitution after alpha-beta-depleted transplantation in children. Study observations and caveats: Some patients' high day-60 TCRbeta diversity was attributed to recipient cells surviving conditioning.

About this clonotype: As yet, its antigen is unknown.

Preparing the TCRbeta library involved the use of unique molecular identifiers. TCRdb itself ran the PCR reads through MiXCR, one entry per CDR3 protein. Here the sample spans 500,000 to 750,000 distinct CDR3 sequences, 27% being singletons. This CDR3 contains 14 residues. Germline CDR1 and CDR2: MDHEN and SYDVKM. Trimming shortened V by 2 bases and J by 1 base, and 8 bases separated the two germline ends. This sequence originates from a boy under two years old with Wiskott-Aldrich syndrome, due to receive a stem cell transplant. The chain couples TRBV28 to TRBJ1-1; D gene unclear. Material: PBMCs, obtained before TCRalphabeta/CD19-depleted stem cell transplant. CDR3 DNA: TGTGCCAGCAGTTTAATCCCACAGAACACTGAAGCTTTCTTT. The encoded protein is CASSLIPQNTEAFF.